The entry below describes one T cell receptor (beta chain). The data belong to a study of blood T cell repertoires in COVID-19. Study information: Spain, Italy and the United States supplied samples that represented acute and convalescent COVID-19. PBMCs, B-cell-depleted T cells, or T cells provided the cDNA or gDNA that made up the material.

V lost 4 bases and J 3 bases, leaving 19 bases between the germline ends. Germline V CDR1 and CDR2: SEHNR, FQNEAQ (reference sequence). There are 17 residues in the CDR3. Authors' methods: For nucleated cells, counts were estimated from reference gene primer amplification. TCRdb's copy holds only in-frame clones and misses some; the assay was immunoSEQ multiplex PCR. The V and J calls and the clone size are those of that table, but D and trimming were determined from the DNA. The sample shows roughly 200,000 clones, just under 90% of them seen only once. Recruits, aged roughly 18 to 90 years, lived in roughly 22 US areas.

The sequence was collected from a woman in her twenties or thirties with acute COVID-19. The V gene is TRBV7-9, the J gene TRBJ2-1, with D possibly being TRBD1 (7 bases). Material for sequencing was PBMCs or T cells enriched from blood (not recorded which). Written as DNA, the CDR3 is TGTGCCAGCAGCTCCCGACAGGGAGGCGGTGACTACAATGAGCAGTTCTTC. Translating gives CASSSRQGGGDYNEQFF.